What follows is one T cell receptor (beta chain) and its context. There is no known antigen for this receptor. No much larger clone exists at a distance of one base, and base qualities are not known. TCRbeta CDR3 regions were amplified from genomic DNA by means of the immunoSEQ Assay, a bias-controlled multiplex PCR. The original pipeline was this. The number of nucleated cells in each sample was estimated from the amplification of reference gene primers within the assay. To quantify the absolute abundance of each unique TCRbeta CDR3 rearrangement, sequence reads were collapsed and filtered. For each sample, productive Simpson clonality was calculated as the square root of Simpson's diversity index over productive rearrangements. TCRdb took over this immuneACCESS table, retaining in-frame rearrangements with V and J assigned. Such tables are incomplete; in checked studies, under half of the missing clones stem from an unresolved V gene, and the remainder is unexplained. V, J and clone size derive from that table, while D and trimming were established from the DNA sequence. The sample table shows under 75,000 clones, and around 83% are seen once. The top ten constitute under 8% of the sample.

The data belong to a study of blood T cell repertoires in COVID-19 (dated by TCRdb to 2018 to 2020). Describing the broader study: Samples from collaborators originated in the United States, Italy and Spain and spanned both the acute and convalescent phases of COVID-19. A de-identified subject ID, COVID-19 status, age in years and sex were almost always included in the sample metadata. The prospective study material was composed of cDNA or gDNA derived from T cells, B-cell-depleted T cells, or PBMCs. Subjects who had been exposed to COVID-19, were actively infected with it, or had recovered from it provided the deeply sampled blood TCRbeta repertoires that made up the dataset. A freely available public database, intended as a resource for researchers studying the immune response to SARS-CoV-2, is where the repertoires were released. HLA class I and class II types, where available, came from metadata supplied by the sample provider rather than from assay-based typing. Samples were obtained from the ongoing ImmuneRACE study (first 160 participants) and from about 1,300 subjects provided by 6 global collaborators. Beyond this particular receptor, the publication reports: The amount of clinical and demographic metadata varied by source and participant and was provided uncurated.

The CDR3 holds 16 amino acids from the cysteine to the phenylalanine. Only the CDR3 part of the read is kept: 48 bases, read in frame from the first base. Relative to germline, V is 0 bases shorter and J is 1 base shorter, with 13 bases between their ends. The germline V gene supplies CDR1 MGHRA and CDR2 YSYEKL. Whole blood was collected in K2EDTA tubes by collaborating institutions according to the institutions' own protocols. Collaborator samples were shipped for TCRbeta analysis as frozen whole blood, isolated PBMCs, or DNA extracted from either sample type. The sequenced sample consisted of peripheral blood. The clonotype was recovered from a human donor in a cohort sampled during active COVID-19. The chain was built from TRBV4-1 and TRBJ2-7, with an unclear D gene assignment. CDR3 sequence: CASSQEAASLSYEQYF. The DNA is as follows: TGCGCCAGCAGCCAAGAGGCGGCCAGCTTATCCTACGAGCAGTACTTC.